This is a list of T cell receptor beta chains from one sample in a study of T-cell reconstitution after alpha-beta-depleted transplantation in children. TCRdb analysed the PCR reads with MiXCR anew, one entry per CDR3 protein. The sample lists fewer than 350,000 distinct CDR3 sequences, under 14% occurring once. Specimen: peripheral blood, collected 180 days after TCRalphabeta/CD19-depleted stem cell transplant. Receptors were obtained from a male patient between 2 and 9 years old who had a stem cell transplant for chronic granulomatous disease, so the T cells may come from the graft donor. Each CDR3 is given with its conserved first and last residue. Each record gives: V gene, clone size, D gene, J gene, CDR3 DNA, CDR3 protein. D genes are given only for firm matches. Expanded clones are given a class, and other clones once, few, many or no size at all.

TRBV7-3	many	NA	TRBJ2-1	TGTGCCAGCAGCTTATTCGAGGGACTTGAGCAGTTCTTC	CASSLFEGLEQFF
TRBV5-1	many	TRBD2	TRBJ2-3	TGCGCCAGCAGCTTGGATCCTAGCGGGAGAATGGATACGCAGTATTTT	CASSLDPSGRMDTQYF
TRBV11-3	many	TRBD1	TRBJ2-1	TGTGCCAGCACCCAGCTTCGGGACAGGCTCCACAATGAGCAGTTCTTC	CASTQLRDRLHNEQFF
TRBV6-1	many	TRBD1	TRBJ2-6	TGTGCCAGCAGTCTAAACCGGGACAGGGGTTCTGGGGCCAACGTCCTGACTTTC	CASSLNRDRGSGANVLTF
TRBV10-1	NA	TRBD1	TRBJ2-4	TGCGCCAGCAGTGCCACGGACAGGGGGCGAAACATTCAGTACTTC	CASSATDRGRNIQYF
TRBV20-1	many	NA	TRBJ2-7	TGCAGTGCTTTACAGGTCCCGACCTACGAGCAGTACTTC	CSALQVPTYEQYF
TRBV4-1	NA	NA	TRBJ2-7	TGCGCCAGCAGCGGAGCAGGGGTTGAAGAGCAGTACTTC	CASSGAGVEEQYF
TRBV5-1	many	NA	TRBJ2-5	TGCGCCAGCATCCCTGGGACAAACCGTCAAGAGACCCAGTACTTC	CASIPGTNRQETQYF
TRBV20-1	many	TRBD2	TRBJ2-7	TGCAGTGCTAGAGCCCGGACTAGCGGTCCGGGGGGCTACGAGCAGTACTTC	CSARARTSGPGGYEQYF
TRBV30	many	NA	TRBJ1-1	TGTGCCTGGAGTGAACAGGGATCCACTGAAGCTTTCTTT	CAWSEQGSTEAFF
TRBV11-2	many	TRBD2	TRBJ2-3	TGTGCCAGCAGCTTAGCGTCTAGCGGGAGGGACACGCAGTATTTT	CASSLASSGRDTQYF
TRBV11-3	many	NA	TRBJ1-1	TGTGCCAGCAGCTTTTCTACGAACACTGAAGCTTTCTTT	CASSFSTNTEAFF
TRBV5-1	many	TRBD2	TRBJ2-7	TGCGCCAGCAGCCCGGGACTAGCGGGGCCCTACGAGCAGTACTTC	CASSPGLAGPYEQYF
TRBV2	many	NA	TRBJ1-1	TGTGCCAGCAGGGAACAGGGAAGCGCGAACACTGAAGCTTTCTTT	CASREQGSANTEAFF
TRBV6-1	many	NA	TRBJ2-1	TGTGCCTGCCGGAAGTTCCCCAACAATGAGCAGTTCTTC	CACRKFPNNEQFF
TRBV7-9	many	NA	TRBJ2-5	TGTGCCAGCAGCACCTTAGGTGGGGCAGGGCGCCAAGAGACCCAGTACTTC	CASSTLGGAGRQETQYF
TRBV12-3/TRBV12-4	many	NA	TRBJ2-2	TGTGCCAGCAGTTTACCAACAAGGGTATCCGGGGAGCTGTTTTTT	CASSLPTRVSGELFF
TRBV12-3/TRBV12-4	many	NA	TRBJ2-5	TGTGCCAGCAGTTTCTTCGGACAGAACCAAGAGACCCAGTACTTC	CASSFFGQNQETQYF
TRBV5-1	many	NA	TRBJ2-5	TGCGCCAGCAGCTTGGCCAGGGCGCAAGAGACCCAGTACTTC	CASSLARAQETQYF
TRBV5-1	many	TRBD1	TRBJ2-2	TGCGCCAGCAGCTCCGGGACAGGCGTTAGCGCGTTCGGGGAGCTGTTTTTT	CASSSGTGVSAFGELFF
TRBV7-9	many	TRBD1	TRBJ1-6	TGTGCCAGCAGCTTCACACCTCACAGGGGGGGAAATTCACCCCTCCACTTT	CASSFTPHRGGNSPLHF
TRBV5-1	many	NA	TRBJ1-1	TGCGCCAGCAGCTTACGGCAGGGCGTCATGAACACTGAAGCTTTCTTT	CASSLRQGVMNTEAFF
TRBV7-9	many	NA	TRBJ2-2	TGTGCCAGCAGCTTAAAACTGGGTCCCGGGGAGCTGTTTTTT	CASSLKLGPGELFF
TRBV7-9	many	NA	TRBJ1-1	TGTGCCACCCCGCCTTCTTGGACCTTGGAGACCGCTGAAGCTTTCTTT	CATPPSWTLETAEAFF
TRBV5-5	many	NA	TRBJ2-5	TGTGCCAGCACCTGGGGCGGTTTAAGAGAGACCCAGTACTTC	CASTWGGLRETQYF
TRBV7-3	many	NA	TRBJ2-7	TGTGCCAGCAGCCCCCCGGACAGCCCCTACGAGCAGTACTTC	CASSPPDSPYEQYF
TRBV12-3/TRBV12-4	many	NA	TRBJ2-6	TGTGCCAGCACTCACATGCGCCCCTCTGGGGCCAACGTCCTGACTTTC	CASTHMRPSGANVLTF
TRBV10-3	many	NA	TRBJ2-3	TGTGCCATCAGTGAGCCCCGCAATACAGATACGCAGTATTTT	CAISEPRNTDTQYF
TRBV12-3/TRBV12-4	many	NA	TRBJ2-1	TGTGCCAGCAGTTTCGATTCCGGGACAAAGAATGAGCAGTTCTTC	CASSFDSGTKNEQFF
TRBV27	many	NA	TRBJ1-6	TGTGCCAGCAGTTTTCGCAGGGTGGGTTCACCCCTCCACTTT	CASSFRRVGSPLHF
TRBV7-9	many	NA	TRBJ1-5	TGTGCCAGCGCGAGACAGGGCAATCAGCCCCAGCATTTT	CASARQGNQPQHF
TRBV11-3	NA	TRBD2	TRBJ2-1	TGTGCCAGCAGCCCCCTAGCGGGAGTGAACAATGAGCAGCTCTTC	CASSPLAGVNNEQLF
TRBV4-3	many	NA	TRBJ2-3	TGCGCCAGCAGCCAAGATTTAGGGTCGGGCACAGATACGCAGTATTTT	CASSQDLGSGTDTQYF
TRBV12-3/TRBV12-4	many	NA	TRBJ2-3	TGTGCCAGCAGTCGGGAGCTGGATACGCAGTATTTT	CASSRELDTQYF
TRBV7-9	many	NA	TRBJ1-2	TGTGCCAGCAGTCCAACCGCAGGGAGCGGCTACACCTTC	CASSPTAGSGYTF
TRBV30	many	NA	TRBJ2-7	TGTGCCTGGAAGAGAAGAATCAGCTCCTACGAGCAGTACTTC	CAWKRRISSYEQYF
TRBV30	NA	NA	TRBJ2-1	TGTGCCTGGATAGGCACCGGCTCCTACAATGAGCAGTTCTTC	CAWIGTGSYNEQFF
TRBV5-1	many	TRBD1	TRBJ2-3	TGCGCCAGCAGACAGCGCAGACAGGGTAGCACAGATACGCAGTATTTT	CASRQRRQGSTDTQYF
TRBV12-3/TRBV12-4	many	NA	TRBJ2-2	TGTGCCAGCAGTTTGGTAGTTATCGGGGAGCTGTTTTTT	CASSLVVIGELFF
TRBV20-1	many	TRBD2	TRBJ2-5	TGCAGTGCACTGGGACTAGCGGGGAGAGAGACCCAGTACTTC	CSALGLAGRETQYF
TRBV24-1	many	NA	TRBJ1-6	TGTGCCACCAGTGATGGGCGCAGGCTGGATTCACCCCTCCACTTT	CATSDGRRLDSPLHF
TRBV18	many	NA	TRBJ2-3	TGTGCCAGCTCAGTTAGGTCCACAGATACGCAGTATTTT	CASSVRSTDTQYF
TRBV18	many	NA	TRBJ1-4	TGTGCCAGCTCACCACCGGGTGGAGGGTTTGAAAAACTGTTTTTT	CASSPPGGGFEKLFF
TRBV7-2	few	NA	TRBJ2-7	TGTGCCAGCAGCTTTACAGGCCCGGGCTACGAGCAGTACTTC	CASSFTGPGYEQYF
TRBV12-3/TRBV12-4	many	NA	TRBJ1-5	TGTGCCAGCAGTTTCGGCGAGGTTGGCAATCAGCCCCAGCATTTT	CASSFGEVGNQPQHF
TRBV13	NA	TRBD1	TRBJ2-7	TGTGCCAGCAGCCTAGGGACAGGGCGAGGCTACGAGCAGTACTTC	CASSLGTGRGYEQYF
TRBV20-1	many	TRBD1	TRBJ2-7	TGCAGTGTCCCAAATTACGAGACAGGGGACGAGCAGTACTTC	CSVPNYETGDEQYF
TRBV5-6	NA	NA	TRBJ2-3	TGTGCCAGCTGCTCCCGAGGGCCGGTGGCAGATACGCATTATTTT	CASCSRGPVADTHYF